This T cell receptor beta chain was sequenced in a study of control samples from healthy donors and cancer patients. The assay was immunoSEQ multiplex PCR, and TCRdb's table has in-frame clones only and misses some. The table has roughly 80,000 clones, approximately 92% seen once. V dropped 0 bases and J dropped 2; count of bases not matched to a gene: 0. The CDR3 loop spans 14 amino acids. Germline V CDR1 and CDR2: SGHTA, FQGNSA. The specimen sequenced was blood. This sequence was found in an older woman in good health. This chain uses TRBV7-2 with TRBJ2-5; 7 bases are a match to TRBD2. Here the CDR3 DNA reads TGTGCCAGCAGCTTAGCTAGCGGGCAAGAGACCCAGTACTTC. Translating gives CASSLASGQETQYF.